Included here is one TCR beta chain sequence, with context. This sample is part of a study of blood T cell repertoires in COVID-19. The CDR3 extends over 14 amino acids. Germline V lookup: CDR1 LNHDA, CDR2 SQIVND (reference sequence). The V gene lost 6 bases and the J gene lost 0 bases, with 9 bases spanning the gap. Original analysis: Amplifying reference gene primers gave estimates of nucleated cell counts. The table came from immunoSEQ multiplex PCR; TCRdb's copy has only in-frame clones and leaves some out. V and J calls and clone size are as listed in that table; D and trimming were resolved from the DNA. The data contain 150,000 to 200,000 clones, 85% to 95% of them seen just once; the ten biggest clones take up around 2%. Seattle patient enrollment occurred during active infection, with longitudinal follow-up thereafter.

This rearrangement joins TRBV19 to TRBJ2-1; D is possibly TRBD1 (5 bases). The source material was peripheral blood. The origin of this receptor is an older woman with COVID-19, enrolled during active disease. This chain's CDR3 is CASSSGISYNEQFF. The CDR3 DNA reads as TGTGCCAGTAGCTCAGGGATCTCCTACAATGAGCAGTTCTTC. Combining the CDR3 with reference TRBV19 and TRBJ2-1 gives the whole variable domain DGGITQSPKYLFRKEGQNVTLSCEQNLNHDAMYWYRQDPGQGLRLIYYSQIVNDFQKGDIAEGYSVSREKKESFPLTVTSAQKNPTAFYLCASSSGISYNEQFFGPGTRLTVL.